This TCR beta chain was observed in a study of T cells in tumors and immune-related adverse events. Clones were read by immunoSEQ multiplex PCR, and TCRdb kept only the in-frame ones, dropping some. Of 20,000 to 25,000 clones listed, 75% to 95% were seen once; the top ten hold about 1.5%. Material: lymph node tissue, obtained from a patient treated with anti-PD-1 therapy. This receptor was taken from a female donor with metastatic renal cell carcinoma.

CDR3: CASSQSPGYGELFF. Here the CDR3 DNA reads TGCGCCAGCAGTCAATCACCGGGTTACGGGGAGCTGTTTTTT. The chain links TRBV23-1 to TRBJ2-2, with unresolved D. TRBV23-1 is marked as an open reading frame, function uncertain. The CDR3 runs to 14 residues. The germline V and J ends were trimmed by 0 bases and 7 bases, with 9 bases remaining between them.